The 11 T cell receptor beta chains below were found in one sample sequenced in a study of blood T cell repertoires in COVID-19. Repertoires were generated with immunoSEQ multiplex PCR, while TCRdb's copy carries only in-frame clones and drops some. There are about 500,000 clones in the sample; about 89% occur only once, and roughly 7.3% lies in the top ten. What was sequenced was peripheral blood. The receptors here all came from a woman between 50 and 59 years old with COVID-19, enrolled during active disease.

This chain joins TRBV24-1 and TRBJ1-5; tentative D call: TRBD1 (5 bases). This CDR3 is 13 amino acids long. The germline V gene has CDR1 KGHDR and CDR2 SFDVKD. Trimming took off 4 bases at V and 3 bases at J, with 6 bases between the two ends. This CDR3 reads CATSDRVNQPQHF. In DNA, the CDR3 is TGTGCCACCAGTGACAGGGTCAATCAGCCCCAGCATTTT.

The chain is built from TRBV30 and TRBJ1-6; D gene uncertain. CDR1 is GTSNPN and CDR2 is SVGIG in the germline V gene (reference sequence). The length of the CDR3 is 14 residues. V was shortened by 1 base and J by 2 bases, with 6 bases between the two germline ends. The CDR3 DNA sequence: TGTGCCTGGAGTGGGCCAGCCTATAATTCACCCCTCCACTTT. It encodes CAWSGPAYNSPLHF. Filled out from reference TRBV30 and TRBJ1-6, the complete variable domain reads SQTIHQWPATLVQPVGSPLSLECTVEGTSNPNLYWYRQAAGRGLQLLFYSVGIGQISSEVPQNLSASRPQDRQFILSSKKLLLSDSGFYLCAWSGPAYNSPLHFGNGTRLTVT.

This chain joins TRBV30 and TRBJ2-7, with D possibly TRBD1 on 6 matching bases. The CDR3 has 13 amino acids. The germline CDR1 and CDR2 sequences are GTSNPN and SVGIG (reference sequence). Trimming left V 1 base short and J 3 bases short, with 10 bases between. The CDR3 here is CAWSEGQFYEQYF. The CDR3 nucleotides read TGTGCCTGGAGTGAAGGACAGTTCTACGAGCAGTACTTC.

This chain joins TRBV5-8 and TRBJ1-2, with D maybe TRBD1 (6 bases). V was pared by 7 bases and J by 4 bases, with 14 bases between. The CDR3 runs to 13 residues. Germline CDR1 and CDR2: SGHTS and YDEGEE. CDR3 protein: CASGPGHLYGYTF. The CDR3 bases are TGTGCCAGCGGCCCGGGACACCTCTATGGCTACACCTTC. The full variable domain, its missing parts supplied by reference TRBV5-8 and TRBJ1-2, is EAGVTQSPTHLIKTRGQQATLRCSPISGHTSVYWYQQALGLGLQFLLWYDEGEERNRGNFPPRFSGRQFPNYSSELNVNALELEDSALYLCASGPGHLYGYTFGSGTRLTVV.

The rearrangement links TRBV7-3 to TRBJ2-7; 7 nucleotides line up with TRBD1. With 2 bases clipped from V and 0 bases from J, the junction kept 1 base outside the gene matches. CDR1 and CDR2 from the germline V gene are SGHTA and FQGTGA. The CDR3 spans 14 residues. DNA of the CDR3: TGTGCCAGCAGCTTAGCAGGGGGCTCCTACGAGCAGTACTTC. As protein: CASSLAGGSYEQYF.

This chain links TRBV30 with TRBJ1-5; 8 bases fit TRBD1. V trimming: 3 bases; J trimming: 7 bases; junction bases outside the gene matches: 5. The germline V gene encodes CDR1 GTSNPN and CDR2 SVGIG (reference sequence). This CDR3 has 13 amino acids. CDR3 sequence reads: CAWRDREQQPQHF. In DNA form, the CDR3 reads TGTGCCTGGAGGGACAGGGAACAGCAGCCCCAGCATTTT.

CDR3 sequence reads: CASSFPGRGYTF. The CDR3 DNA follows: TGTGCCAGCAGCTTTCCAGGGCGCGGCTACACCTTC. The J gene is TRBJ1-2, the V gene TRBV5-4; TRBD1 might be the D (5 bases). There are 12 residues in the CDR3. V lost 2 bases to trimming and J lost 8 bases, with 10 bases between them. The germline V gene encodes CDR1 SGHNT and CDR2 YYREEE (reference sequence).

This chain joins TRBV6-1 and TRBJ1-5, with D possibly TRBD1 on 6 matching bases. The CDR3 length is 14 residues. Deletions cut 3 bases from V and 5 bases from J, with 11 bases between. Germline V gene lookup returns CDR1 MNHNS and CDR2 SASEGT. CDR3 region: CASSDMAGDQPQHF. The DNA for the CDR3 is TGTGCCAGCAGTGACATGGCAGGGGATCAGCCCCAGCATTTT.

The V gene is TRBV23-1, the J gene TRBJ1-4; TRBD1 matches at 7 bases. TRBV23-1 is flagged as an ORF with uncertain function. Germline trimming cut 6 bases from V and 8 bases from J; bases unmatched to any gene: 15. The CDR3 runs to 16 residues. The CDR3: CASRNSMTGRREKLFF. The CDR3, as DNA: TGCGCCAGCAGAAACTCTATGACAGGGAGGAGAGAAAAACTGTTTTTT.

The chain joins TRBV19 to TRBJ1-1; a weak D match, TRBD1 (5 bases). V was cut by 3 bases and J by 5 bases, with 13 bases left in between. This CDR3 region has 14 residues. Germline values: CDR1 LNHDA, CDR2 SQIVND (reference sequence). CDR3: CASSIRSGGTEAFF. CDR3 sequence (DNA): TGTGCCAGTAGTATCAGGTCTGGGGGGACTGAAGCTTTCTTT.

This chain connects TRBV6-6 to TRBJ1-1; D is undetermined. The CDR3 is 14 amino acids. The germline V and J ends were trimmed by 7 bases and 1 base, with 13 bases remaining between them. The germline CDR1 and CDR2 sequences are MNHNY and SVGAGI (reference sequence). CDR3: CASTPLGGNTEAFF. CDR3 in DNA: TGTGCCAGCACGCCCCTCGGCGGGAACACTGAAGCTTTCTTT.